The clone carrying this TCR beta chain was counted only a few times. Its antigen is still unknown. 60 Vbeta and 13 Jbeta primers were used in PCR. Clones were read by immunoSEQ multiplex PCR, and TCRdb kept only the in-frame ones, dropping some. Altogether some 170,000 clones are present, 60% to 80% being singletons, with the ten largest covering 6.3%. The sample comes from a study of cytomegalovirus exposure and HLA in healthy donors. Study observations and caveats: TCR beta chains numbering 164 were designated cytomegalovirus-associated. One variant, a missense change in DCLRE1C, was linked in a later analysis to TCR beta V- and J-gene trimming.

Deletions cut 4 bases from V and 8 bases from J, with 12 bases between. The CDR3 runs to 12 residues. Germline V gene sequence: CDR1 SGHDT, CDR2 YYEEEE. The sequenced sample was PBMCs. This chain joins TRBV5-6 and TRBJ1-2, with D perhaps matching TRBD1 (6 bases). The source is a middle-aged man in good health and CMV-seropositive. The CDR3: CASSVGTTGYTF. The DNA of the CDR3 is TGTGCCAGCAGCGTGGGGACAACCGGCTACACCTTC.